The next 21 T cell receptor beta chains were all read from a single sample in a study of regulatory T cells in long-lasting Graves disease. Documented time point: newly diagnosed GD, antithyroid drugs for less than 3 months. Extracted PBMC RNA gave rise to the TCR library. Researchers made TCR beta libraries by using iRepertoire HTBI primers and running Arm-PCR on CDR3 regions. Each CDR3 protein is one row after TCRdb ran MiXCR on the multiplex PCR reads. The repertoire holds 450,000 to 600,000 distinct CDR3 sequences, with approximately 13% as singletons. This sample also belongs to another study, concerning T cells in Graves' hyperthyroidism and ophthalmopathy.

The material was peripheral blood mononuclear cells (PBMCs), obtained at new diagnosis, from a patient treated with antithyroid drugs. These receptors originate from a man aged 25-40 years with Graves disease.

This clonotype was found many times. V gene TRBV5-1 combines with J gene TRBJ1-5; TRBD1 aligns across 8 bases. V lost 3 bases and J lost 6; bases outside the gene matches: 5. Germline loops: CDR1 SGHRS, CDR2 YFSETQ. The CDR3 length is 14 residues. As DNA, the CDR3 is TGCGCCAGCAGCTCCGGACAGGGAGGTCAGCCCCAGCATTTT. It is translated as CASSSGQGGQPQHF.

This clonotype was found many times. The rearrangement links TRBV7-9 to TRBJ1-2; a weak D match, TRBD1 (6 bases). Trimming cost V 4 bases and J 8 bases, with 20 bases left between them. The CDR3 loop spans 15 amino acids. CDR1 and CDR2 (germline): SEHNR, FQNEAQ (reference sequence). The DNA of the CDR3 is TGTGCCAGCAGCTCCTCTATCAGGGGCCTGGAGGGCTACACCTTC. It translates to CASSSSIRGLEGYTF.

This clonotype came up a few times. The V and J genes are TRBV18 and TRBJ1-4; 7 bases map to TRBD1. With V trimmed by 8 bases and J by 0 bases, 9 bases remained unmatched. The CDR3 sequence is 16 residues long. Germline CDR1 is KGHSH and CDR2 is LQKENI. In DNA, the CDR3 is TGTGCCAGCACGTTCGAAGGGGGCACAACTAATGAAAAACTGTTTTTT. It is translated as CASTFEGGTTNEKLFF.

V usage is TRBV19 and J usage is TRBJ2-1; D call uncertain. Trimming took off 0 bases at V and 0 bases at J, with 6 bases between the two ends. The CDR3 is 15 amino acids. Germline CDR1 LNHDA, CDR2 SQIVND (reference sequence). Here the CDR3 reads CASSIEPSSYNEQFF. CDR3 sequence (DNA): TGTGCCAGTAGTATAGAACCGAGCTCCTACAATGAGCAGTTCTTC.

This clonotype was observed many times. This rearrangement joins TRBV15 to TRBJ2-7, with D tentatively TRBD1 (7 bases). The CDR3 is made up of 15 amino acids. The germline V and J ends were trimmed by 8 bases and 3 bases, with 20 bases remaining between them. The germline V gene has CDR1 LNHNV and CDR2 YYDKDF (reference sequence). The CDR3 DNA sequence: TGTGCCACCGGCCGGGGGACAGCTACCATCTACGAGCAGTACTTC. It is translated as CATGRGTATIYEQYF.

This clonotype was observed many times. The chain joins TRBV3-1 to TRBJ2-1; D gene unclear. V was shortened by 1 base and J by 8 bases, with 18 bases between the two germline ends. The CDR3 loop spans 16 amino acids. CDR1 LGHDT and CDR2 YNNKEL come from the germline V gene (reference sequence). CDR3 sequence: CASSQVRTSQTDEQFF. The CDR3 DNA follows: TGTGCCAGCAGCCAAGTAAGGACCTCGCAGACTGATGAGCAGTTCTTC.

This sequence joins TRBV9 and TRBJ2-7; possibly TRBD2 for D (5 bases). Trimming shortened V by 3 bases and J by 2 bases, and 15 bases separated the two germline ends. Germline V CDR1 and CDR2: SGDLS, YYNGEE. The CDR3 sequence is 15 residues long. CDR3 DNA: TGTGCCAGCAGCGCCGGCGCGGGTGATACCTACGAGCAGTACTTC. This codes for CASSAGAGDTYEQYF.

This clonotype was picked up many times. The chain uses TRBV30 and TRBJ1-2; a weak D match, TRBD1 (5 bases). This CDR3 region has 14 residues. Germline values: CDR1 GTSNPN, CDR2 SVGIG (reference sequence). The ends were cut back, 3 bases at V and 4 bases at J, with 15 bases in the middle. The DNA of the CDR3 is TGTGCCTGGAGCTTCGCGGGGGACGGCTATGGCTACACCTTC. Its translation: CAWSFAGDGYGYTF. The complete variable domain, with remaining parts taken from reference TRBV30 and TRBJ1-2, reads SQTIHQWPATLVQPVGSPLSLECTVEGTSNPNLYWYRQAAGRGLQLLFYSVGIGQISSEVPQNLSASRPQDRQFILSSKKLLLSDSGFYLCAWSFAGDGYGYTFGSGTRLTVV.

The sample holds many counts of this clonotype. The rearrangement uses TRBV20-1 and TRBJ2-2; TRBD1 agrees at 8 bases. Unmatched junction bases numbered 4, after V lost 1 base and J lost 0 bases. Germline V lookup: CDR1 DFQATT, CDR2 SNEGSKA (reference sequence). This CDR3 comprises 16 residues. The CDR3: CSARGTGGANTGELFF. In DNA form, the CDR3 reads TGCAGTGCTAGAGGAACAGGGGGAGCGAACACCGGGGAGCTGTTTTTT.

The rearrangement joins TRBV5-4 to TRBJ1-1; 7 bases fit TRBD1. J gave up 3 bases and V 3 bases, and 8 bases lay outside the gene matches. Germline CDR1 and CDR2: SGHNT and YYREEE (reference sequence). The CDR3 totals 15 residues. CDR3 in amino acids: CASSSDRARHTEAFF. CDR3 bases: TGTGCCAGCAGCTCCGACAGGGCCCGCCACACTGAAGCTTTCTTT.

This clonotype occurred a few times. The chain links TRBV10-3 to TRBJ1-6; TRBD1 matches 7 bases. CDR3 length equals 14 residues. Germline values: CDR1 ENHRY, CDR2 SYGVKD. With V trimmed by 5 bases and J by 10 bases, 8 bases remained unmatched. The CDR3 nucleotides are TGTGCCATCAGTCTTGAGGGGGCTGGCTCACCCCTCCACTTT. Its protein is CAISLEGAGSPLHF.

The rearrangement uses TRBV5-1 and TRBJ2-1; the D gene could be TRBD1 or TRBD2 (6 bases each). There are 14 residues in the CDR3. The germline V gene encodes CDR1 SGHRS and CDR2 YFSETQ. V gave up 5 bases and J gave up 3 bases, with 12 bases separating them. The CDR3 DNA sequence: TGCGCCAGCAGACCAGGGGACTTCTACAATGAGCAGTTCTTC. It specifies CASRPGDFYNEQFF.

At least ten counts were recorded for this clonotype. Written as DNA, the CDR3 is TGTGCCTGGAGAGGTGACAGGGGGCGTGAGGGCGGCTACACCTTC. Protein product: CAWRGDRGREGGYTF. The genes are TRBV30 and TRBJ1-2, with 10 bases that match TRBD1. Germline CDR1 and CDR2: GTSNPN and SVGIG (reference sequence). The CDR3 has 15 amino acids. Trimming removed 3 bases from V and 8 bases from J; junction bases left unmatched: 12.

As to this clonotype: This may be a read error: a much more frequent sequence differs by one nucleotide. The CDR3 sequence is CASHRDRYIAGGYSEQFF. The CDR3 DNA reads as TGTGCCAGCCACCGGGACAGATACATAGCGGGGGGCTACAGTGAGCAGTTCTTC. The chain couples TRBV2 to TRBJ2-3; 10 nucleotides line up with TRBD2. The end of the DNA fits TRBJ2-1 better, so the J call may be wrong. Looked up from germline, CDR1 is SNHLY and CDR2 is FYNNEI. The CDR3 runs to 18 residues.

The chain carries TRBV5-1 and TRBJ2-3; D unresolved. Trimming left V 4 bases short and J 6 bases short, with 15 bases between. CDR3 length: 14 residues. Germline V gene data show CDR1 as SGHRS and CDR2 as YFSETQ. CDR3 sequence: CASSLGQIRDTQYF. The DNA for the CDR3 is TGCGCCAGCAGCCTAGGGCAGATCAGGGATACGCAGTATTTT.

This clonotype has a count of ten or more. The CDR3 spells CASSFLAGGRGRETQYF. The CDR3 DNA is TGTGCCAGCAGCTTTCTAGCGGGAGGGCGAGGGAGAGAGACCCAGTACTTC. V and J are TRBV11-2 and TRBJ2-5, with 12 bases fitting TRBD2. CDR1 and CDR2 from the germline V gene are SGHAT and FQNNGV. The trim removed 3 bases at V and 4 bases at J, leaving 9 bases unmatched. CDR3 length: 17 residues.

This clonotype was counted between two and nine times. The rearrangement joins TRBV6-9 to TRBJ1-5; D may be TRBD1 (5 bases). This CDR3 region has 16 residues. With 3 bases removed from V and 3 bases from J, the gap between germline ends came to 15 bases. Per the germline V gene, CDR1 is MNHGY and CDR2 is SVAAGI. CDR3 bases: TGTGCCAGCAGTTACGGGGCTGACTTTGTCAATCAGCCCCAGCATTTT. Its translation: CASSYGADFVNQPQHF.

The chain has TRBV6-1 and TRBJ2-3, with 7 bases matching TRBD2. CDR3 length equals 13 residues. The J segment lost 2 bases and the V segment lost 7 bases, leaving 3 bases of the junction unmatched. CDR1 and CDR2 from the germline V gene are MNHNS and SASEGT. Here the CDR3 reads CASTLAATDTQYF. CDR3 in DNA: TGTGCCAGCACCCTAGCGGCCACAGATACGCAGTATTTT.

This sequence joins TRBV7-9 and TRBJ2-6, with D perhaps TRBD1 (6 bases). The CDR3 consists of 17 residues. V was trimmed by 8 bases and J by 0 bases, leaving 17 bases between them. Per germline, CDR1 SEHNR and CDR2 FQNEAQ (reference sequence). CDR3 coding DNA: TGTGCCAGCGGATACGGGACACAGCTCTCTGGGGCCAACGTCCTGACTTTC. Translated: CASGYGTQLSGANVLTF.

This clonotype was found many times. The chain carries TRBV2 and TRBJ2-3; TRBD2 agrees at 8 bases. CDR1 and CDR2 (germline): SNHLY, FYNNEI. J was trimmed by 2 bases and V by 7 bases; bases with no gene match: 5. The CDR3 has 14 amino acids. The CDR3 is CASKTSAYTDTQYF. CDR3 nucleotide sequence: TGTGCCAGCAAGACTAGCGCTTACACAGATACGCAGTATTTT.

At least ten counts were recorded for this clonotype. The chain joins TRBV7-9 to TRBJ2-5; 7 bases fit TRBD2. The length of the CDR3 is 14 residues. Trimming took 3 bases from V and 2 from J; bases not matched to a gene: 3. CDR1 and CDR2 from the germline V gene are SEHNR and FQNEAQ (reference sequence). CDR3 sequence reads: CASSFLAVQETQYF. In DNA, the CDR3 is TGTGCCAGCAGCTTCCTAGCGGTTCAAGAGACCCAGTACTTC.